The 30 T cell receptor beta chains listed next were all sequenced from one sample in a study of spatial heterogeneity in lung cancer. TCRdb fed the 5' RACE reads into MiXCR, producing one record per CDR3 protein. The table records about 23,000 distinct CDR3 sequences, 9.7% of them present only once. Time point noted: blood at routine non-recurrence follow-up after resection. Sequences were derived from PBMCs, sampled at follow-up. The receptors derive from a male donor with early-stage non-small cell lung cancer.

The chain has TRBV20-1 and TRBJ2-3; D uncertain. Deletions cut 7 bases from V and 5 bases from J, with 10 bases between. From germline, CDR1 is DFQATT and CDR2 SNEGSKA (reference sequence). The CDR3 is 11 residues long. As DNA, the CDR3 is TGCAGTGTTGGGGTGTTAGATACGCAGTATTTT. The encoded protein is CSVGVLDTQYF.

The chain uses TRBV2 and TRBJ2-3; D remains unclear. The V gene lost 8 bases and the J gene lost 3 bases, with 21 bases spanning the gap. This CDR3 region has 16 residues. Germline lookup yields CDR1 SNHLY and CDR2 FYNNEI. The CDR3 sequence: CASSLFSGLRTDTQYF. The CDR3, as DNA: TGTGCCAGCTCACTTTTTTCGGGTCTGAGGACAGATACGCAGTATTTT.

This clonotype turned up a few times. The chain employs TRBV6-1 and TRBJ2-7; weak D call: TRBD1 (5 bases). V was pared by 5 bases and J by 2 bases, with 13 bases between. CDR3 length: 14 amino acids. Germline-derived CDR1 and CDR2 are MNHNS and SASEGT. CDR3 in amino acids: CASSRQSFTYEQYF. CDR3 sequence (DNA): TGTGCCAGCAGTAGACAGAGTTTTACCTACGAGCAGTACTTC.

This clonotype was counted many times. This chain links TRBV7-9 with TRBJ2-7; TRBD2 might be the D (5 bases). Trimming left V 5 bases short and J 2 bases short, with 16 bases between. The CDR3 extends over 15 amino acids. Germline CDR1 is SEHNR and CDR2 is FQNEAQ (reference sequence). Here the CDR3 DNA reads TGTGCCAGCAGCCCCCATATAGCGACGGCCTACGAGCAGTACTTC. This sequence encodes CASSPHIATAYEQYF. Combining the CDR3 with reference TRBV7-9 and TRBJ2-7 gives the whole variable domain DTGVSQNPRHKITKRGQNVTFRCDPISEHNRLYWYRQTLGQGPEFLTYFQNEAQLEKSRLLSDRFSAERPKGSFSTLEIQRTEQGDSAMYLCASSPHIATAYEQYFGPGTRLTVT.

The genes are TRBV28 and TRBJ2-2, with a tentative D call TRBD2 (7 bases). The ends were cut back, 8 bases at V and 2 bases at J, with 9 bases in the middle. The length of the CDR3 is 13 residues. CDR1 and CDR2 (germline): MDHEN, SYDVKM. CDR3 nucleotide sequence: TGTGCCAGCTGGGGGGGCAACACCGGGGAGCTGTTTTTT. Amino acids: CASWGGNTGELFF.

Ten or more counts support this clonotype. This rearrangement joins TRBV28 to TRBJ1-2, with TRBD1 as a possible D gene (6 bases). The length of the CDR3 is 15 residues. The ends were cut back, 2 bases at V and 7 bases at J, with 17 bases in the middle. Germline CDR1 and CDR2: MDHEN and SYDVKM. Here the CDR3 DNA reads TGTGCCAGCAGTTTACGACAGGACGGGAGGTCTGGCTACACCTTC. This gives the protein CASSLRQDGRSGYTF.

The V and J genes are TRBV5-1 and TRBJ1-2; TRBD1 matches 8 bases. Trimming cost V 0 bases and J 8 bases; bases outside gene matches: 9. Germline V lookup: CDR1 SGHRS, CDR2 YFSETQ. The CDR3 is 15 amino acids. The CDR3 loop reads CASSLVTGEESGYTF. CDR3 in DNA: TGCGCCAGCAGCTTGGTGACAGGGGAAGAATCGGGCTACACCTTC. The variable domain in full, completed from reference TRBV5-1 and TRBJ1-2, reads KAGVTQTPRYLIKTRGQQVTLSCSPISGHRSVSWYQQTPGQGLQFLFEYFSETQRNKGNFPGRFSGRQFSNSRSEMNVSTLELGDSALYLCASSLVTGEESGYTFGSGTRLTVV.

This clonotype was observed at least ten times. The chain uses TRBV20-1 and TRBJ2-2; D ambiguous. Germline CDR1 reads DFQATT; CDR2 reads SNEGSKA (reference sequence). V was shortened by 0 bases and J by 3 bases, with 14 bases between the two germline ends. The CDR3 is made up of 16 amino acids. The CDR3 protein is CSARDSSRLYTGELFF. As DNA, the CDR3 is TGCAGTGCTAGAGACTCCTCTCGTTTATACACCGGGGAGCTGTTTTTT.

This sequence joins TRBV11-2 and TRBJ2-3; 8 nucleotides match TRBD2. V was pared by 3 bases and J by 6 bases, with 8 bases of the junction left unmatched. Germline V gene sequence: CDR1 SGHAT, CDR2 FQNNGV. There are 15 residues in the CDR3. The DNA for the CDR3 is TGTGCCAGCAGCTTGCTTCCCGGGGGGGGCGATACGCAGTATTTT. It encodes CASSLLPGGGDTQYF.

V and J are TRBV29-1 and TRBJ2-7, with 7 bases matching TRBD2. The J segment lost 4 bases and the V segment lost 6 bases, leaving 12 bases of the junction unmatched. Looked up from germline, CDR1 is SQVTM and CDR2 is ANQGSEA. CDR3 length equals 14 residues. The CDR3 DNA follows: TGCAGCGTCCTAACCGGACTAGTTACTTACGAGCAGTACTTC. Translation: CSVLTGLVTYEQYF.

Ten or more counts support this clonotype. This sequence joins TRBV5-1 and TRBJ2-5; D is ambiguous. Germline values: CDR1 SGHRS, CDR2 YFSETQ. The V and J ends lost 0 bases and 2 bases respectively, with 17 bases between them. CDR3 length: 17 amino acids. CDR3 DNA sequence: TGCGCCAGCAGCTTGGTCCCCGGGCTACCATCTCAAGAGACCCAGTACTTC. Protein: CASSLVPGLPSQETQYF.

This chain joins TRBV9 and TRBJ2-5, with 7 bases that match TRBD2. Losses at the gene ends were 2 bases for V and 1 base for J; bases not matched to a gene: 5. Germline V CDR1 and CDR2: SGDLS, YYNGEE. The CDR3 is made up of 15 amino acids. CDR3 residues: CASSVYGRGQETQYF. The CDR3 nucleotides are TGTGCCAGCAGCGTCTATGGGAGGGGCCAAGAGACCCAGTACTTC.

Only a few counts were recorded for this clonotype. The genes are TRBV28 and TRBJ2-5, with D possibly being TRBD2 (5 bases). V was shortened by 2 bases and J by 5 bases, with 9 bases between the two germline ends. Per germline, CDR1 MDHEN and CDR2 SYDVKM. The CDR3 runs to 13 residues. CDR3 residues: CASSLGRGETQYF. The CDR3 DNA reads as TGTGCCAGCAGTTTAGGACGGGGTGAGACCCAGTACTTC.

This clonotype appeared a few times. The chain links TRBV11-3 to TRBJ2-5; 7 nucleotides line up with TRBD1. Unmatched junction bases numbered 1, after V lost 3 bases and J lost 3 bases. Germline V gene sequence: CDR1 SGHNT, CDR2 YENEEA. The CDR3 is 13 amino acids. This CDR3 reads CASSFDREETQYF. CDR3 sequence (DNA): TGTGCCAGCAGCTTCGACAGGGAAGAGACCCAGTACTTC.

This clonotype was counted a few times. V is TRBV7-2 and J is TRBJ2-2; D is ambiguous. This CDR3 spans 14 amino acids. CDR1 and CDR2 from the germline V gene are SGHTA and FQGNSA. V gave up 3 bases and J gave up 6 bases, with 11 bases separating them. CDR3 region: CASSLGYSPGELFF. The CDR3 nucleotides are TGTGCCAGCAGCTTGGGGTACAGTCCCGGGGAGCTGTTTTTT. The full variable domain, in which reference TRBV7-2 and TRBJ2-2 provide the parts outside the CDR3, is GAGVSQSPSNKVTEKGKDVELRCDPISGHTALYWYRQSLGQGLEFLIYFQGNSAPDKSGLPSDRFSAERTGGSVSTLTIQRTQQEDSAVYLCASSLGYSPGELFFGEGSRLTVL.

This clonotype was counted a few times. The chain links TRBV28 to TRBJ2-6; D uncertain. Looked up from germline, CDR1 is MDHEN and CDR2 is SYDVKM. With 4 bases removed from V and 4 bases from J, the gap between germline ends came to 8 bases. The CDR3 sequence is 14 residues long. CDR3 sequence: CASSSVGGANVLTF. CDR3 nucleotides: TGTGCCAGCAGTTCCGTTGGAGGGGCCAACGTCCTGACTTTC.

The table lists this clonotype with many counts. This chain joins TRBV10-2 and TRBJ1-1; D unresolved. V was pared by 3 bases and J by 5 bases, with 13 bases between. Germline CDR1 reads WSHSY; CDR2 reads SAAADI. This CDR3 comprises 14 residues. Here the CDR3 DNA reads TGCGCCAGCAGTGATCAAGGTTTACTAACTGAAGCTTTCTTT. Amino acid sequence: CASSDQGLLTEAFF.

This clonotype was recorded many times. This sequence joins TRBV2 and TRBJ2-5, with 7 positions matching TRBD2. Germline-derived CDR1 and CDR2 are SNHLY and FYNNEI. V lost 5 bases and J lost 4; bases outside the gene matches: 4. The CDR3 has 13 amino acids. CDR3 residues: CASSWTGGETQYF. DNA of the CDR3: TGTGCCAGCAGTTGGACGGGGGGAGAGACCCAGTACTTC.

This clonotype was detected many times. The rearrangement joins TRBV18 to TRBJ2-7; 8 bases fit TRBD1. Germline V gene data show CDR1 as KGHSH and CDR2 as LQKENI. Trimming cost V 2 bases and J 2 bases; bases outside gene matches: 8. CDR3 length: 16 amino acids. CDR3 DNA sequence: TGTGCCAGCTCACCAGCCAGGGGGCGCATCGCCTACGAGCAGTACTTC. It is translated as CASSPARGRIAYEQYF. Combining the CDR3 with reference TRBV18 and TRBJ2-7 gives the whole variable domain NAGVMQNPRHLVRRRGQEARLRCSPMKGHSHVYWYRQLPEEGLKFMVYLQKENIIDESGMPKERFSAEFPKEGPSILRIQQVVRGDSAAYFCASSPARGRIAYEQYFGPGTRLTVT.

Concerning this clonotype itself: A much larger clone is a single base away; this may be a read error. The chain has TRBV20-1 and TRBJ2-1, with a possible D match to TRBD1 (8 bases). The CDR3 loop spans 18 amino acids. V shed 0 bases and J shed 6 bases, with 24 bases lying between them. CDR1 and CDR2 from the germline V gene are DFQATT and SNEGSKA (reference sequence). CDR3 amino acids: CSARDFQGGTGQFNEQFF. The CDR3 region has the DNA TGCAGTGCTAGAGATTTCCAGGGGGGGACAGGACAATTCAATGAGCAGTTCTTC.

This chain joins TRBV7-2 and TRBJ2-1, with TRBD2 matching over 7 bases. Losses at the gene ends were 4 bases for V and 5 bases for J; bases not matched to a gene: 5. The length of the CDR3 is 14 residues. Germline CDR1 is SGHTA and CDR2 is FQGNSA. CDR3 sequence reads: CASSYGGTNNEQFF. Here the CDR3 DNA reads TGTGCCAGCAGCTACGGGGGGACGAACAATGAGCAGTTCTTC.

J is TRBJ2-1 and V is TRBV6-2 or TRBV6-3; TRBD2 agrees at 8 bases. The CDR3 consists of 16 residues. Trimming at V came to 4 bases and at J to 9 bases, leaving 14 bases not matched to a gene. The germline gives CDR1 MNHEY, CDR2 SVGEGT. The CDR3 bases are TGTGCCAGCAGTTGGACCACCGGGGCGGGGGGCGGTGAGCAGTTCTTC. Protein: CASSWTTGAGGGEQFF.

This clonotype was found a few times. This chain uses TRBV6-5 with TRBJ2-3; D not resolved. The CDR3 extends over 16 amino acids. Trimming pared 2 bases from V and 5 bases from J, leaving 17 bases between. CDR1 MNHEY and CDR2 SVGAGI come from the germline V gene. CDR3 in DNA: TGTGCCAGCAGTTACGGGCGAGCTACCATAGAAGATACGCAGTATTTT. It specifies CASSYGRATIEDTQYF.

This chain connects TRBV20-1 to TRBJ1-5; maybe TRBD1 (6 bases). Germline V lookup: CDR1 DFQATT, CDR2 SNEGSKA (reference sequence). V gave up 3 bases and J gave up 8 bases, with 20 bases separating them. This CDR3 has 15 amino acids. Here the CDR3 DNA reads TGCAGTGCTAGCCCCTACAGGGAACGAGGTGAGCCCCAGCATTTT. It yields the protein CSASPYRERGEPQHF.

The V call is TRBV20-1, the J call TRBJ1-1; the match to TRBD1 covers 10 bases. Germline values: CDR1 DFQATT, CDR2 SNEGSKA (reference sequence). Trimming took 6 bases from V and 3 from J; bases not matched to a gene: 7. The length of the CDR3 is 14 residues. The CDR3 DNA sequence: TGCAGTGCCTCGGGACAGGGGCCGTACACTGAAGCTTTCTTT. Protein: CSASGQGPYTEAFF.

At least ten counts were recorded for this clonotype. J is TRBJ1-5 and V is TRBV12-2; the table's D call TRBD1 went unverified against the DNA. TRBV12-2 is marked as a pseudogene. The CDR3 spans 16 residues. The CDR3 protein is CASRSQIMWGNQPQHF. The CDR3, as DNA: TGTGCAAGTCGCTCCCAGATTATGTGGGGGAATCAGCCCCAGCATTTT.

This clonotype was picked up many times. For the CDR3, the DNA is TGTGCCAGCAACAACAGGGAACCAGCCTACAATGAGCAGTTCTTC. Amino acid sequence: CASNNREPAYNEQFF. The V call is TRBV7-9, the J call TRBJ2-1, with D perhaps TRBD1 (6 bases). Trimming stripped 7 bases from V and 2 bases from J, with 15 bases between. From germline, CDR1 is SEHNR and CDR2 FQNEAQ (reference sequence). This CDR3 is built from 15 residues.

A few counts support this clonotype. The CDR3 here is CASSPRTSYEQYF. Here the CDR3 DNA reads TGTGCCAGCAGCCCGAGGACTAGCTACGAGCAGTACTTC. The chain has TRBV7-6 and TRBJ2-7; 7 nucleotides line up with TRBD2. Germline loops: CDR1 SGHVS, CDR2 FNYEAQ. Trimming removed 5 bases from V and 3 bases from J; junction bases left unmatched: 4. The CDR3 length is 13 residues.

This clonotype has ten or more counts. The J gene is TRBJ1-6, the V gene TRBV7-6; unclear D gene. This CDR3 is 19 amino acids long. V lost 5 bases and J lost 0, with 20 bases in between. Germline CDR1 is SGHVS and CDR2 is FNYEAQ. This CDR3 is CASSIDPPSRSSYNSPLHF. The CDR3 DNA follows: TGTGCCAGCAGCATAGACCCCCCATCTCGGAGCTCCTATAATTCACCCCTCCACTTT.

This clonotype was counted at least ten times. CDR3 coding DNA: TGCGCCAGCAGCTTAGGGACTAGCGGGCACTACAATGAGCAGTTCTTC. It is translated as CASSLGTSGHYNEQFF. The chain couples TRBV5-1 to TRBJ2-1; TRBD2 agrees at 12 bases. The CDR3 runs 16 residues. Germline V gene data show CDR1 as SGHRS and CDR2 as YFSETQ. Germline trimming cut 2 bases from V and 3 bases from J; bases unmatched to any gene: 3.